These 21 T cell receptor beta chains originate from one sample sequenced in a study of blood T cells in healthy people across ages. The use of a sample-barcoded 5' primer and a J-beta primer mix characterized a second PCR of roughly 7 to 12 cycles. TCRdb redid the calling of the 5' RACE reads with MiXCR, one entry per CDR3 protein. The data contain hundreds of thousands of distinct CDR3 sequences, 45% to 60% of them seen just once; the ten biggest clones take up approximately 13%. Material: blood. Receptors originate from a woman older than 75 in good health.

CDR3 sequence reads: CASSNRDYFYEQYF. CDR3 DNA: TGTGCCAGCAGCAACCGGGACTACTTCTACGAGCAGTACTTC. The V gene is TRBV11-2, the J gene TRBJ2-7; TRBD2 matches at 7 bases. After removal of 5 bases from V and 3 bases from J, the junction contained 7 bases not matched to a gene. The CDR3 length is 14 residues. Germline V gene lookup returns CDR1 SGHAT and CDR2 FQNNGV.

The V call is TRBV20-1, the J call TRBJ2-1; TRBD2 matches at 9 bases. This CDR3 is 16 amino acids long. With V trimmed by 0 bases and J by 6 bases, 9 bases remained unmatched. Germline loops: CDR1 DFQATT, CDR2 SNEGSKA (reference sequence). The CDR3 loop reads CSAREPGAGGRNEQFF. The CDR3 region has the DNA TGCAGTGCTAGAGAACCCGGAGCGGGAGGACGCAATGAGCAGTTCTTC.

This clonotype was recorded many times. The V gene is TRBV6-6, the J gene TRBJ2-3, with a possible D match to TRBD2 (5 bases). The CDR3 consists of 15 residues. Germline-derived CDR1 and CDR2 are MNHNY and SVGAGI (reference sequence). The ends were cut back, 6 bases at V and 6 bases at J, with 19 bases in the middle. The CDR3 is CASSPQLVSFDTQYF. As DNA, the CDR3 is TGTGCCAGCAGCCCTCAACTAGTGTCCTTTGATACGCAGTATTTT.

The genes are TRBV29-1 and TRBJ2-3, with 10 bases lining up with TRBD2. V lost 4 bases, J lost 7 bases, and 2 bases stayed unmatched. Germline assignment: CDR1 SQVTM and CDR2 ANQGSEA. This CDR3 is built from 12 residues. This CDR3 is CSVGTSGNTQYF. Here the CDR3 DNA reads TGCAGCGTTGGGACTAGCGGAAATACGCAGTATTTT.

The chain has TRBV12-3 or TRBV12-4 and TRBJ1-2; possible D gene TRBD1, 5 bases. This CDR3 is 14 amino acids long. V lost 3 bases to trimming and J lost 9 bases, with 17 bases between them. The CDR3 DNA sequence: TGTGCCAGCAGTTTCGCGTCGGGTCAGGGAAGCTACACCTTC. It translates to CASSFASGQGSYTF.

The table lists this clonotype with many counts. CDR3 nucleotides: TGTGCCAGCAGTGAGGGCGGGACTAATATATACAATGAGCAGTTCTTC. Protein: CASSEGGTNIYNEQFF. The chain has TRBV6-4 and TRBJ2-1; 7 positions match TRBD2. This CDR3 is built from 16 residues. Per germline, CDR1 MRHNA and CDR2 SNTAGT. Germline trimming cut 3 bases from V and 4 bases from J; bases unmatched to any gene: 9.

This clonotype was counted a few times. This chain links TRBV7-2 with TRBJ1-4; maybe TRBD1 (5 bases). The CDR3 extends over 15 amino acids. Germline V gene data show CDR1 as SGHTA and CDR2 as FQGNSA. The V end was cut by 5 bases, the J end by 5 bases, with 15 bases between. CDR3 sequence: CASSPAYRQNEKLFF. The DNA for the CDR3 is TGTGCCAGCAGCCCCGCTTATAGACAGAATGAAAAACTGTTTTTT.

Note on this clonotype: A much larger clone lies a single base off, so this may be a read error. V is TRBV27 and J is TRBJ2-1; 8 bases agree with TRBD2. From germline, CDR1 is MNHEY and CDR2 SMNVEV (reference sequence). This CDR3 comprises 16 residues. V lost 5 bases to trimming and J lost 7 bases; unmatched junction nucleotides: 13. CDR3 DNA: TGTGCCAGCAGTGCGTCCGTGACTAGCGTTTTTAATGAGCAGTTCTTC. Its protein is CASSASVTSVFNEQFF.

This clonotype was recorded many times. The CDR3 bases are TGTGCCAGCAGCTTGAAAAATCAGCCCCAGCATTTT. Translation gives CASSLKNQPQHF. J is TRBJ1-5 and V is TRBV5-8; no clear D gene. Per the germline V gene, CDR1 is SGHTS and CDR2 is YDEGEE. The CDR3 totals 12 residues. The ends were cut back, 1 base at V and 4 bases at J, with 3 bases in the middle.

This chain uses TRBV9 with TRBJ1-2, with a weak D call TRBD1 (5 bases). Trimming took 0 bases from V and 4 from J, leaving 13 bases between them. The V gene's germline CDR1 is SGDLS and CDR2 YYNGEE. The CDR3 consists of 15 residues. The CDR3 here is CASSVGGLSSYGYTF. The CDR3 DNA is TGTGCCAGCAGCGTAGGGGGACTGTCCTCCTATGGCTACACCTTC.

This clonotype was recorded at least ten times. The chain has TRBV28 and TRBJ1-2; unclear D gene. This CDR3 has 12 amino acids. Trimming took 3 bases from V and 3 from J, leaving 5 bases between them. The germline gives CDR1 MDHEN, CDR2 SYDVKM. The chain's CDR3 is CASSFLDYGYTF. The CDR3 DNA is TGTGCCAGCAGTTTTCTGGACTATGGCTACACCTTC.

V usage is TRBV20-1 and J usage is TRBJ2-5; 9 bases map to TRBD2. V was clipped by 3 bases and J by 5 bases; unmatched bases: 10. This CDR3 has 15 residues. The germline V gene encodes CDR1 DFQATT and CDR2 SNEGSKA (reference sequence). The CDR3 loop reads CSASVLAGLTETQYF. CDR3 sequence (DNA): TGCAGTGCTAGCGTCCTAGCGGGATTAACGGAGACCCAGTACTTC.

This clonotype was observed a handful of times. The chain is built from TRBV30 and TRBJ2-4; 12 nucleotides match TRBD2. V was clipped by 2 bases and J by 13 bases; unmatched bases: 9. The CDR3 has 14 residues. Per the germline V gene, CDR1 is GTSNPN and CDR2 is SVGIG (reference sequence). This CDR3 is CAWSSGLAGLKQYF. CDR3 sequence (DNA): TGTGCCTGGAGTTCGGGACTAGCGGGTCTAAAGCAGTACTTC.

This clonotype was recorded a few times. This chain links TRBV5-1 with TRBJ1-2; perhaps TRBD1 as D (6 bases). CDR1 is SGHRS and CDR2 is YFSETQ in the germline V gene. V was clipped by 4 bases and J by 4 bases, with 11 bases between them. This CDR3 has 13 residues. CDR3 protein: CASSDGTLYGYTF. The DNA for the CDR3 is TGCGCCAGCAGCGACGGGACACTCTATGGCTACACCTTC.

This clonotype showed up just a few times. This sequence joins TRBV12-3 or TRBV12-4 and TRBJ2-7; no clear D gene. The CDR3 sequence is 13 residues long. V shed 5 bases and J shed 3 bases, with 11 bases lying between them. DNA for the CDR3: TGTGCCAGCAGTCTCCCCGGATACTACGAGCAGTACTTC. This translates into CASSLPGYYEQYF.

A few counts support this clonotype. This chain uses TRBV27 with TRBJ1-2; TRBD1 agrees at 9 bases. The CDR3 runs 14 residues. CDR1 MNHEY and CDR2 SMNVEV come from the germline V gene (reference sequence). Unmatched junction bases numbered 5, after V lost 2 bases and J lost 7 bases. The CDR3 spells CASSLGQGRCGYTF. CDR3 sequence (DNA): TGTGCCAGCAGTTTAGGACAGGGGCGCTGTGGCTACACCTTC.

As concerns this clonotype: A read error is possible here, since a much larger clone lies one base away. The chain couples TRBV29-1 to TRBJ1-5, with TRBD1 matching over 9 bases. After removal of 4 bases from V and 6 bases from J, the junction contained 7 bases not matched to a gene. The CDR3 has 14 residues. Looked up from germline, CDR1 is SQVTM and CDR2 is ANQGSEA. CDR3 bases: TGCAGCGTTGGGACAGGGGTGAATAGTCAGCCCCAGCATTTT. This sequence encodes CSVGTGVNSQPQHF. The full variable domain, its missing parts supplied by reference TRBV29-1 and TRBJ1-5, is SAVISQKPSRDICQRGTSLTIQCQVDSQVTMMFWYRQQPGQSLTLIATANQGSEATYESGFVIDKFPISRPNLTFSTLTVSNMSPEDSSIYLCSVGTGVNSQPQHFGDGTRLSIL.

This clonotype showed up many times. V is TRBV7-2 and J is TRBJ1-1, with D unresolved. Trimming took off 6 bases at V and 3 bases at J, with 11 bases between the two ends. Germline lookup yields CDR1 SGHTA and CDR2 FQGNSA. The CDR3 has 13 residues. The CDR3 bases are TGTGCCAGCAGTCCCATGGGTCACACTGAAGCTTTCTTT. Its translation: CASSPMGHTEAFF.

This chain links TRBV18 with TRBJ2-1, with TRBD1 as a possible D gene (7 bases). V was shortened by 3 bases and J by 7 bases, with 16 bases between the two germline ends. Germline-derived CDR1 and CDR2 are KGHSH and LQKENI. The CDR3 covers 15 residues. CDR3 loop: CASSPLNRGGNEQFF. CDR3 nucleotides: TGTGCCAGCTCACCCCTCAACAGGGGAGGTAATGAGCAGTTCTTC.

The chain uses TRBV30 and TRBJ1-2; possible D gene TRBD1, 6 bases. CDR3 length: 13 residues. CDR1 is GTSNPN and CDR2 is SVGIG in the germline V gene (reference sequence). V was trimmed by 0 bases and J by 6 bases, leaving 11 bases between them. CDR3 DNA sequence: TGTGCCTGGAGTGTCTGGGGGGCGCATGGCTACACCTTC. Translated, it gives CAWSVWGAHGYTF.

This clonotype was recorded only once. The CDR3 sequence: CSGADSYREQYF. CDR3 DNA: TGCAGCGGAGCAGATTCGTATAGGGAGCAGTACTTC. V gene TRBV29-1 combines with J gene TRBJ2-7; D uncertain. The V and J ends lost 7 bases and 7 bases respectively, with 17 bases between them. The CDR3 contains 12 residues. CDR1 and CDR2 (germline): SQVTM, ANQGSEA.